What follows describes a single TCR beta chain. Its antigen is unknown. Pools of viral peptides were used by the ViraFEST assay to expand antigen-specific CD4+ T cells ahead of sequencing. Culturing for approximately 10 days preceded CD4+ T cell isolation. Half the medium was replaced with IL-2 medium on days 3 and 7. The data stem from a study of vaccination effects on CD4 cells after COVID-19. Findings and caveats of the study: Researchers report that only 1 of 255 vaccine-induced clones in healthy vaccinees cross-reacted with common cold coronaviruses. Marked clonal contraction of both clone types appeared late after vaccination.

The data were produced by immunoSEQ multiplex PCR, yet TCRdb's version contains in-frame clones alone and is incomplete. The sample lists over 50,000 clones, roughly 79% occurring once. Material: CD4+ T cells from PBMCs cultured with HCoV-229E spike peptides, obtained before COVID-19 vaccination. This sequence was found in a human donor who received a COVID-19 vaccine.

CDR3: CASSFYSRGEQYV. The CDR3 DNA reads as TGTGCCAGCAGCTTCTACAGCCGCGGCGAGCAGTACGTC. The chain employs TRBV5-6 and TRBJ2-7; unclear D gene. The V end lost 2 bases, the J end lost 6 bases, and 12 bases lay between the germline ends. The CDR3 extends over 13 amino acids. In germline, CDR1 is SGHDT, CDR2 YYEEEE.